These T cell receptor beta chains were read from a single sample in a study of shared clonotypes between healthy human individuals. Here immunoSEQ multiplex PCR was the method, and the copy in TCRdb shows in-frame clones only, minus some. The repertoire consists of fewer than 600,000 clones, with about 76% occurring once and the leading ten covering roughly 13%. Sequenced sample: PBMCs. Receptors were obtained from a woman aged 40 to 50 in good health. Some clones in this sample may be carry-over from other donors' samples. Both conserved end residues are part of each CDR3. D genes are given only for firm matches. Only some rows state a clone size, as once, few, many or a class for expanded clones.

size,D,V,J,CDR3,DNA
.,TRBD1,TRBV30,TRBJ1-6,CAWTGTGGLSPLHF,TGTGCCTGGACGGGGACAGGGGGCCTTTCACCCCTCCACTTT
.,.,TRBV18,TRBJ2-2,CASSLTGELFF,TGTGCCAGCTCACTAACGGGGGAGCTGTTTTTT
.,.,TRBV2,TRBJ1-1,CASRVHQSTEAFF,TGTGCCAGCAGAGTACACCAGTCGACTGAAGCTTTCTTT
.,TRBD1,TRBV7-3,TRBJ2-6,CASSPDRTGANVLTF,TGTGCCAGCAGCCCGGACAGGACTGGGGCCAACGTCCTGACTTTC
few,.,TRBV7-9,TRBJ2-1,CASSLVGTNEQFF,TGTGCCAGCAGCTTAGTGGGAACCAATGAGCAGTTCTTC
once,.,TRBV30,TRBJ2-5,CAWSPGAQETQYF,TGTGCCTGGAGTCCAGGGGCCCAAGAGACCCAGTACTTC
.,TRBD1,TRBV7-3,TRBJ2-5,CASSLSGTVLGGTQYF,TGTGCCAGCAGCTTATCCGGGACAGTTCTGGGTGGGACCCAGTACTTC
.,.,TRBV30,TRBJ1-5,CAWSVRGQPQHF,TGTGCCTGGAGTGTACGAGGGCAGCCCCAGCATTTT
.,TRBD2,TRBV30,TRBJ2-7,CAWASGRAYEQYF,TGTGCCTGGGCTAGCGGGAGGGCTTACGAGCAGTACTTC
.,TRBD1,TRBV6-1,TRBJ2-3,CASSRGQGATDTQYF,TGTGCCAGCAGTCGCGGACAGGGGGCAACAGATACGCAGTATTTT
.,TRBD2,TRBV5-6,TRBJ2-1,CASQPRGDYYNEQFF,TGTGCCAGCCAACCTCGGGGGGACTACTACAATGAGCAGTTCTTC
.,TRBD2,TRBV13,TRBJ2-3,CASSQGTSGSRSTDTQYF,TGTGCCAGCAGCCAAGGGACTAGCGGGAGCCGTAGCACAGATACGCAGTATTTT
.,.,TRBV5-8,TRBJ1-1,CASSFVYTEAFF,TGTGCCAGCAGCTTTGTTTACACTGAAGCTTTCTTT
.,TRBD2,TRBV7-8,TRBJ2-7,CASSKRSLAGAYEQYF,TGTGCCAGCAGCAAGAGATCACTAGCGGGAGCCTACGAGCAGTACTTC
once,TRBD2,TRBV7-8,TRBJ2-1,CASSLARLAGVYEQFF,TGTGCCAGCAGCTTAGCGCGACTAGCGGGAGTTTATGAGCAGTTCTTC
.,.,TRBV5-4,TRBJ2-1,CASSQGRELNEQFF,TGTGCCAGCAGCCAGGGGAGGGAGTTGAATGAGCAGTTCTTC
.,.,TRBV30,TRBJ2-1,CAWRTSHNEQFF,TGTGCCTGGAGAACTTCTCACAATGAGCAGTTCTTC
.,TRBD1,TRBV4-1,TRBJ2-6,CASSHPGQGDSGANVLTF,TGCGCCAGCAGCCACCCGGGACAGGGGGATTCTGGGGCCAACGTCCTGACTTTC
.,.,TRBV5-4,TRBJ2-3,CASSLEGVADTQYF,TGTGCCAGCAGCTTGGAGGGAGTCGCAGATACGCAGTATTTT
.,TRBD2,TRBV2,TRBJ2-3,CASSSSGNTQYF,TGTGCCAGCAGTTCTAGCGGGAATACGCAGTATTTT
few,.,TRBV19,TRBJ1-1,CASSSLESGWNTEAFF,TGTGCCAGTAGTTCGCTTGAGTCTGGTTGGAACACTGAAGCTTTCTTT
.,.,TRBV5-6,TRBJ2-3,CASSSGGPWRADTQYF,TGTGCCAGCAGCTCCGGAGGGCCTTGGAGGGCAGATACGCAGTATTTT
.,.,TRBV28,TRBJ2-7,CASSSGAGPYEQYF,TGTGCCAGCAGTTCGGGGGCTGGACCCTACGAGCAGTACTTC
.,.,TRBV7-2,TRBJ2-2,CASSLAPERAVTGELFF,TGTGCCAGCAGCTTAGCGCCGGAGCGGGCGGTCACCGGGGAGCTGTTTTTT
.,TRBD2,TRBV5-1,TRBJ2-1,CASSGGREYNEQFF,TGCGCCAGCAGTGGCGGGAGGGAATACAATGAGCAGTTCTTC
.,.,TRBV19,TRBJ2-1,CASSTRNNEQFF,TGTGCCAGTAGTACCCGGAACAATGAGCAGTTCTTC
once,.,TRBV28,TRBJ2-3,CASGSSADTQYF,TGTGCCAGCGGGAGTTCGGCAGATACGCAGTATTTT
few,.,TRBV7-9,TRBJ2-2,CASSLALGVPGELFF,TGTGCCAGCAGCTTAGCGCTGGGGGTCCCCGGGGAGCTGTTTTTT
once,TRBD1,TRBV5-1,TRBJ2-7,CASSKGALFSEQYF,TGCGCCAGCAGCAAGGGGGCGCTTTTTTCCGAGCAGTACTTC
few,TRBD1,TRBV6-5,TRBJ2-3,CASSYGTGVTDTQYF,TGTGCCAGCAGTTACGGGACAGGGGTCACAGATACGCAGTATTTT
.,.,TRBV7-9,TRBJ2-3,CATVVVGADTQYF,TGTGCCACCGTAGTGGTTGGGGCAGATACGCAGTATTTT
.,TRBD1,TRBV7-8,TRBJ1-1,CASSKYRGSVMNTEAFF,TGTGCCAGCAGCAAGTACAGGGGGAGTGTGATGAACACTGAAGCTTTCTTT
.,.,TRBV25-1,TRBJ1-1,CASRPRGGTNTKAFF,TGTGCCAGCAGGCCAAGAGGGGGGACGAACACTAAAGCTTTCTTT
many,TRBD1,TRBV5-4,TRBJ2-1,CASSLGDRDNEQFF,TGTGCCAGCAGCTTGGGGGACAGGGACAATGAGCAGTTCTTC
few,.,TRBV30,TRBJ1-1,CAWSVSRIREAFF,TGTGCCTGGAGTGTTTCGCGAATTCGAGAAGCTTTCTTT
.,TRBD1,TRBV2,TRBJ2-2,CASSAQGAGDTGELFF,TGTGCCAGCAGCGCACAGGGGGCGGGTGACACCGGGGAGCTGTTTTTT
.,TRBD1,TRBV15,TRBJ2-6,CATSREGQGTTGANVLTF,TGTGCCACCAGCAGAGAGGGACAGGGGACGACTGGGGCCAACGTCCTGACTTTC
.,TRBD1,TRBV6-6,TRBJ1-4,CASSSDRAIKEKLFF,TGTGCCAGCAGTTCCGACAGGGCCATTAAGGAAAAACTGTTTTTT
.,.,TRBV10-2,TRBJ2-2,CASSLGSTGELFF,TGCGCCAGCAGCCTGGGGAGCACCGGGGAGCTGTTTTTT
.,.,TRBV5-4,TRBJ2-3,CASSLGGSDSSTDTQYF,TGTGCCAGCAGCTTGGGGGGTTCTGACTCGAGCACAGATACGCAGTATTTT
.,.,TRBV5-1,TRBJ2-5,CASSPLGGPLQETQYF,TGCGCCAGCAGCCCGCTCGGAGGGCCCTTACAAGAGACCCAGTACTTC
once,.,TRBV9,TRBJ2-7,CASSVGGPTYEQYF,TGTGCCAGCAGCGTAGGCGGCCCCACCTACGAGCAGTACTTC
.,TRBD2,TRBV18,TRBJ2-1,CASSPGPGLSYNEQFF,TGTGCCAGCTCACCAGGACCGGGACTATCCTACAATGAGCAGTTCTTC
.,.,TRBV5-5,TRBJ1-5,CASSRADLGNQPQHF,TGTGCCAGCAGCAGGGCTGATTTGGGCAATCAGCCCCAGCATTTT
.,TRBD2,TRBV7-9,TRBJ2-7,CASSPRLAYDEQYF,TGTGCCAGCAGTCCTAGACTAGCCTATGACGAGCAGTACTTC
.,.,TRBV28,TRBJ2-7,CASSSTALYEQYF,TGTGCCAGCAGTTCTACAGCGCTCTACGAGCAGTACTTC
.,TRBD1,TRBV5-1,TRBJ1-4,CASSRDRRNEKLFF,TGCGCCAGCAGCCGGGACAGGCGGAATGAAAAACTGTTTTTT
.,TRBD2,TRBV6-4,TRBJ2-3,CASSRTSGSADTQYF,TGTGCCAGCAGTCGGACTAGCGGGAGCGCAGATACGCAGTATTTT
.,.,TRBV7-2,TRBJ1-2,CASSLEGDQYGYTF,TGTGCCAGCAGCTTAGAGGGGGACCAGTATGGCTACACCTTC
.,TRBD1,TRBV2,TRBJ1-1,CASFFDRGPTEAFF,TGTGCCAGCTTCTTCGACAGGGGCCCCACTGAAGCTTTCTTT
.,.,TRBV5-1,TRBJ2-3,CASSFVPGSGLTDTQYF,TGCGCCAGCAGCTTTGTTCCCGGGTCAGGGCTCACAGATACGCAGTATTTT
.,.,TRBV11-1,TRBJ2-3,CASSLGSTDTQYF,TGTGCCAGCAGCTTAGGTAGCACAGATACGCAGTATTTT
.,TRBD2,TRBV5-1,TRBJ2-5,CASSLWGLAGGPRGDQYF,TGCGCCAGCAGCTTGTGGGGACTAGCGGGAGGGCCCAGGGGAGACCAGTACTTC
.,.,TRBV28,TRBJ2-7,CASSSPGLEKREQYF,TGTGCCAGCAGTTCCCCGGGACTCGAAAAGAGGGAGCAGTACTTC
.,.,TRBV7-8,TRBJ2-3,CASSLALRTDTQYF,TGTGCCAGCAGCTTGGCTCTCCGCACAGATACGCAGTATTTT
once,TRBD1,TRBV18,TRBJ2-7,CASSPNPGQVPYEQYF,TGTGCCAGCTCACCAAACCCGGGACAGGTCCCCTACGAGCAGTACTTC
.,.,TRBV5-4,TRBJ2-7,CASSLDGAHYEQYF,TGTGCCAGCAGCTTGGATGGGGCGCATTACGAGCAGTACTTC
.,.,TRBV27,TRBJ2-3,CASSRGDTDTQYF,TGTGCCAGCAGTCGCGGTGACACAGATACGCAGTATTTT